The clone carrying this T cell receptor (beta chain) has a handful of counts. Its antigen remains unknown. One entry per CDR3 protein results from TCRdb running MiXCR on the RT-PCR reads. Seen here are about 650,000 distinct CDR3 sequences, 11% to 15% observed once, and the top ten hold less than 8.5%. The data are from a study of response to subunit inactivated influenza vaccine. General study findings and limits: With each seasonal influenza vaccination, the authors suggested, few new T cells are recruited.

Germline V gene data show CDR1 as SGDLS and CDR2 as YYNGEE. The CDR3 contains 17 residues. Between the trimmed V and J ends, which lost 3 bases and 2 bases, there was a span of 19 bases. This material consisted of PBMCs from blood, taken 14 days before vaccination. The V call is TRBV9, the J call TRBJ2-3; D is perhaps TRBD1 or TRBD2 (5 bases each). The TCR originated in a man in his fifties who received an inactivated influenza vaccine. CDR3 sequence: CASSARGDGTFTDTQYF. CDR3 sequence (DNA): TGTGCCAGCAGCGCACGAGGGGACGGGACCTTCACAGATACGCAGTATTTT. Full variable domain (remainder filled in from reference TRBV9 and TRBJ2-3): DSGVTQTPKHLITATGQRVTLRCSPRSGDLSVYWYQQSLDQGLQFLIQYYNGEERAKGNILERFSAQQFPDLHSELNLSSLELGDSALYFCASSARGDGTFTDTQYFGPGTRLTVL.